These T cell receptor beta chains were read from a single sample in a study of OX40 agonist ivuxolimab in advanced cancers. Generated by immunoSEQ multiplex PCR, the TCRdb table keeps only in-frame clones and is missing some. The sample includes 70,000 or so clones, more than 70% of them seen just once. The source was CD4+ or CD8+ T cells sorted from blood, collected in a trial of the OX40 agonist ivuxolimab. All receptors come from an adult with an advanced solid tumor such as melanoma, head and neck, liver or kidney cancer. Both conserved end residues are part of each CDR3. Each record gives: J gene, D gene, clone size, V gene, CDR3 DNA, CDR3 protein. D genes are given only for firm matches. Clone size appears in some rows only: once, few, many, or a class for an expanded clone.

>TRBJ1-1|.|.|TRBV11-2
TGTGCCAGCAGCGCTCGAGGGGGGTGGGCGACTGAAGCTTTCTTT
CASSARGGWATEAFF
>TRBJ2-5|TRBD1|.|TRBV5-8
TGTGCCAGCAGCTTGGGACAGGGGGCCCTACAAGAGACCCAGTACTTC
CASSLGQGALQETQYF
>TRBJ2-3|.|.|TRBV6-1
TGTGCCAGTGTAGAGAATTCAGATACGCAGTATTTT
CASVENSDTQYF
>TRBJ1-1|.|.|TRBV10-1
TGCGCCAGCAGTGGGCCCCCGAGAGGGAACACTGAAGCTTTCTTT
CASSGPPRGNTEAFF
>TRBJ2-5|.|.|TRBV5-6
TGTGCCAGCAGCTTTCCGTCTCCAAGGACCCAGTACTTC
CASSFPSPRTQYF
>TRBJ2-3|.|.|TRBV27
TGTGCCAGCAGTTTGATCTACACAGATACGCAGTATTTT
CASSLIYTDTQYF
>TRBJ2-7|.|.|TRBV19
TGTGCCAGTAGTTTTTCGACAGCCGCGCCCGAGCAGTACTTC
CASSFSTAAPEQYF
>TRBJ1-5|.|.|TRBV6-1
TGTGCCAGCAGTGAAGTCCCGGGGAGCAATCAGCCCCAGCATTTT
CASSEVPGSNQPQHF
>TRBJ2-1|TRBD2|once|TRBV14
TGTGCCAGCAGCCGACTAGCGGGAGTTTCATACAATGAGCAGTTCTTC
CASSRLAGVSYNEQFF
>TRBJ1-3|.|.|TRBV9
TGTGCCAGCAGCGTAGCGGGGACTGGAACTGGAAACACCATATATTTT
CASSVAGTGTGNTIYF
>TRBJ2-7|TRBD2|few|TRBV18
TGTGCCAGCTCACCAGGTAGCGGGAGACAAGTATACGAGCAGTACTTC
CASSPGSGRQVYEQYF
>TRBJ2-7|.|.|TRBV5-5
TGTGCCAGCAGCTTGCGTTCGCAGGGGTCGTACGAGCAGTACTTC
CASSLRSQGSYEQYF
>TRBJ2-1|.|.|TRBV10-3
TGTGCCTCCCCCCGGGGGAACTTCAGCTCCTACAATGAGCAGTTCTTC
CASPRGNFSSYNEQFF
>TRBJ2-3|.|.|TRBV20-1
TGCAGTGCCTCCCTTGGTACGCAGTATTTT
CSASLGTQYF
>TRBJ2-7|.|.|TRBV6-5
TGTGCCAGCAGTTCAGACATCGACTACGAGCAGTACTTC
CASSSDIDYEQYF
>TRBJ2-7|.|few|TRBV10-1
TGCGCCAGCAGTGAGAAGTACTACGAGCAGTACTTC
CASSEKYYEQYF
>TRBJ2-5|TRBD2|.|TRBV4-1
TGCGCCAGCAGCCTAAGGCTAGCGGGGGCCCAAGAGACCCAGTACTTC
CASSLRLAGAQETQYF
>TRBJ2-1|TRBD2|.|TRBV18
TGTGCCAGCTCATCACTAGCGGGCTCCTACAATGAGCAGTTCTTC
CASSSLAGSYNEQFF
>TRBJ2-7|TRBD2|.|TRBV5-4
TGTGCCAGCAGCCTCCCGGGGACTAGCGGAAACTACGAGCAGTACTTC
CASSLPGTSGNYEQYF
>TRBJ1-6|.|.|TRBV11-3
TGTGCCAGCAGCGCCAACCTCGGACCATTCAAAGGGCCTTCACCCCTCCACTTT
CASSANLGPFKGPSPLHF
>TRBJ1-6|.|.|TRBV11-2
TGTGCCAGCAGCTTAGTGAGAGGGCAGGGAGGTCCAGCTAATTCACCCCTCCACTTT
CASSLVRGQGGPANSPLHF
>TRBJ2-7|.|few|TRBV6-5
TGTGCCAGCAGTTACTCGAGTAGCGCCTGGTACGAGCAGTACTTC
CASSYSSSAWYEQYF
>TRBJ2-1|.|.|TRBV14
TGTGCCAGCAGCCCAGTGTTGCGGGGTGGGAATGAGCAGTTCTTC
CASSPVLRGGNEQFF
>TRBJ2-7|TRBD1|.|TRBV5-1
TGCGCCAGCAGCTTCGGCGGTGGGACAGGGGGCTTCGAGCAGTACTTC
CASSFGGGTGGFEQYF
>TRBJ2-7|TRBD1|.|TRBV5-6
TGTGCCAGCAGCCCCTGGGACAGGGACGGGGCCTACGAGCAGTACTTC
CASSPWDRDGAYEQYF
>TRBJ2-7|TRBD2|.|TRBV27
TGTGCCAGCAGTTTACTAGCGGGAGATGAGCAGTACTTC
CASSLLAGDEQYF
>TRBJ2-2|.|many|TRBV5-1
TGCGCCAGCAGCTTGGGAAGGGAGAACACCGGGGAGCTGTTTTTT
CASSLGRENTGELFF
>TRBJ1-1|.|.|TRBV18
TGTGCCAGCTCACCAGCCTCTATGGAGACTGAAGCTTTCTTT
CASSPASMETEAFF
>TRBJ1-2|TRBD1|.|TRBV5-4
TGTGCCAGCAGCCAGGGGGTAGAGTATGGCTACACCTTC
CASSQGVEYGYTF
>TRBJ2-5|.|.|TRBV2
TGTGCCAGCAGGCCCGGGCTGGCGGGGACCCAGTACTTC
CASRPGLAGTQYF
>TRBJ1-1|.|few|TRBV29-1
TGCAGCGTTCAGGGGTCTCGGACTGAAGCTTTCTTT
CSVQGSRTEAFF
>TRBJ1-5|.|.|TRBV27
TGTGCCAGCAGAAAGGGGGGGTCCAGTCAGCCCCAGCATTTT
CASRKGGSSQPQHF
>TRBJ2-2|TRBD2|.|TRBV25-1
TGTGCCAGCAGTGACTCGAGGCGGGGGGACTCCGGGGAGCTGTTTTTT
CASSDSRRGDSGELFF
>TRBJ1-1|.|.|TRBV28
TGTGCCAGCAGTTTAAATACCCTAGGGGCTTTCTTT
CASSLNTLGAFF
>TRBJ1-1|.|few|TRBV4-1
TGCGCCAGCAGGGGGCCCTTGGTGGGCACTGAAGCTTTCTTT
CASRGPLVGTEAFF
>TRBJ2-5|TRBD1|.|TRBV7-9
TGTGCCAGCAGCTTACAGGGGGCGGGGGAGACCCAGTACTTC
CASSLQGAGETQYF
>TRBJ2-3|.|.|TRBV30
TGTGCCTGGAGTGTACGTACCTTTAGCACAGATACGCAGTATTTT
CAWSVRTFSTDTQYF
>TRBJ1-2|TRBD1|.|TRBV5-1
TGCGCCAGCAGCACCCGGACAGGGGGGAAGAACTATGGCTACACCTTC
CASSTRTGGKNYGYTF
>TRBJ2-4|.|.|TRBV28
TGTGCCAGCAGCCCCCGGGACCTAAACATTCAGTACTTC
CASSPRDLNIQYF
>TRBJ2-1|.|.|TRBV5-1
TGCGCCAGCAGCTTCGCTAGGTCCTACAATGAGCAGTTCTTC
CASSFARSYNEQFF
>TRBJ1-3|.|.|TRBV6-1
TGTGCCAGCAGTGAAGGGGGGGCTTATGGAAACACCATATATTTT
CASSEGGAYGNTIYF
>TRBJ2-7|TRBD1|.|TRBV27
TGTGCCAGCAGTCCCCAGGGACAGGGCAATACCTACGAGCAGTACTTC
CASSPQGQGNTYEQYF
>TRBJ2-5|TRBD2|.|TRBV5-4
TGTGCCAGCACACCGGGGACTAGCGGGAGCCAAGAGACCCAGTACTTC
CASTPGTSGSQETQYF
>TRBJ2-2|TRBD2|once|TRBV7-8
TGTGCCAGCAGCTTAAGAGCGGGAGTGAACACCGGGGAGCTGTTTTTT
CASSLRAGVNTGELFF
>TRBJ1-2|TRBD1|once|TRBV18
TGTGCCAGCTCACCATTGGGAGGGGGCGAAGTCTATGGCTACACCTTC
CASSPLGGGEVYGYTF
>TRBJ2-3|TRBD2|.|TRBV11-3
TGTGCCAGCAGCCCCCGGACTAGCGGGCGCACAGATACGCAGTATTTT
CASSPRTSGRTDTQYF
>TRBJ1-3|.|.|TRBV28
TGTGCCAGCAGGGCAGGACAGCCGACCACTGGAAACACCATATATTTT
CASRAGQPTTGNTIYF
>TRBJ2-3|TRBD2|.|TRBV7-6
TGTGCCAGCAGCCCAGTCCTAGCGGGAGAGGCAGATACGCAGTATTTT
CASSPVLAGEADTQYF